This T cell receptor (beta chain) was observed in a study of T-cell memory formation after mild COVID-19. As for the study in general: Largely donor-specific sequence clusters came from a couple of donors.

The V gene end was trimmed by 5 bases and the J gene end by 6 bases; junction bases not matched to a gene: 15. CDR1 is DFQATT and CDR2 is SNEGSKA in the germline V gene (reference sequence). The CDR3 runs to 15 residues. Study-wide points: Contracting CD4+ clones were located mainly in CM and EM, and CD8+ clones in EMRA. Pre-infection memory showed some responding clones, and this suggested that cross-reactive memory joined.

About this clonotype: What it binds is unknown.

The TCR alpha and TCR beta cDNA libraries, bearing sample barcodes and UMIs, were generated by 5'RACE using constant-segment primers. TCRdb called the 5' RACE reads again in MiXCR, with one record for every CDR3 protein. Of roughly 170,000 distinct CDR3 sequences listed, roughly a fifth are singletons. The chain uses TRBV20-1 and TRBJ1-2; 7 bases are shared with TRBD1. The sequenced sample was PBMCs or a T cell subset sorted from them (not recorded which). The receptor was derived from an adult woman who had mild COVID-19 (a few samples of this study predate the infection). Cell type and time point are not known. The CDR3 sequence is CSAHVTGQGVDGYTF. The CDR3 DNA is TGCAGTGCTCATGTGACGGGGCAGGGGGTTGATGGCTACACCTTC.